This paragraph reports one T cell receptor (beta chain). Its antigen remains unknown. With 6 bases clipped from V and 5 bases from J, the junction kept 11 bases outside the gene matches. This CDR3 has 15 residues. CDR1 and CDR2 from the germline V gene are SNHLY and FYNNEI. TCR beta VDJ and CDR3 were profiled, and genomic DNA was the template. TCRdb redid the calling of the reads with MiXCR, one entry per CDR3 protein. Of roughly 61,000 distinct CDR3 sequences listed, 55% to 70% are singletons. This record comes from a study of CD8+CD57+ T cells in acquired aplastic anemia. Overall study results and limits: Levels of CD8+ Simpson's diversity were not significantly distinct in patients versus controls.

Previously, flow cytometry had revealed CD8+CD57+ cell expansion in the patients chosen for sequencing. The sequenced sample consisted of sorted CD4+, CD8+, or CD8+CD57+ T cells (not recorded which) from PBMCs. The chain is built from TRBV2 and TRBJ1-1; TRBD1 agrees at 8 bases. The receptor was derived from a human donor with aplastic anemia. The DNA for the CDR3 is TGTGCCAGCAGGGACAGGGCCGGCGGGGGGACTGAAGCTTTCTTT. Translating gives CASRDRAGGGTEAFF.